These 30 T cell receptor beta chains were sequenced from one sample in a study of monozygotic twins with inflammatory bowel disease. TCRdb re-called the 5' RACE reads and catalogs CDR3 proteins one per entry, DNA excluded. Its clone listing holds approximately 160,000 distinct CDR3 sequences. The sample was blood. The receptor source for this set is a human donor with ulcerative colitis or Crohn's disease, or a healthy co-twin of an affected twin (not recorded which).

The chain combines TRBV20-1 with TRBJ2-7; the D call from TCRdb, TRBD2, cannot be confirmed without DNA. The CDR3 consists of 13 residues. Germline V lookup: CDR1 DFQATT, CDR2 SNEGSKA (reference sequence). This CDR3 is CSARSSGAYEQYF.

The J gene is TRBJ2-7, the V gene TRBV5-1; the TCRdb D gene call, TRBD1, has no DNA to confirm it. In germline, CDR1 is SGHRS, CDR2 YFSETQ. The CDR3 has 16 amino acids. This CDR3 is CASSAGQPLPSYEQYF.

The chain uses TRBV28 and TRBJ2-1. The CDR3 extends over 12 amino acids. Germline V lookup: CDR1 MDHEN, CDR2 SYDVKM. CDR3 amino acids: CASSLLLSEQFF.

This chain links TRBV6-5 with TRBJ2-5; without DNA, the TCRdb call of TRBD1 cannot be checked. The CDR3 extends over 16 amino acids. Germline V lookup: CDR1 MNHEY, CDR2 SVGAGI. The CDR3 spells CASSYSRTASKETQYF.

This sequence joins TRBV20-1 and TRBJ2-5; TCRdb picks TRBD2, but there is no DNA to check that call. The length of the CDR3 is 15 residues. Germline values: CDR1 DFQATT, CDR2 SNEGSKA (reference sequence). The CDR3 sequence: CSASKQGGIQETQYF.

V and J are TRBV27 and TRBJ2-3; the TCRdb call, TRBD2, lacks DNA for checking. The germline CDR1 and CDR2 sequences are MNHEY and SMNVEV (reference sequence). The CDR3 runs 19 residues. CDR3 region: CASSLSTPTSGGITDTQYF.

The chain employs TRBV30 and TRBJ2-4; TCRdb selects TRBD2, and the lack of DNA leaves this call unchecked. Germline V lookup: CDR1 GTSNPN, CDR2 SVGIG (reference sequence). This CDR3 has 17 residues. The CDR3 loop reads CAWTRPGTSVAKNIQYF.

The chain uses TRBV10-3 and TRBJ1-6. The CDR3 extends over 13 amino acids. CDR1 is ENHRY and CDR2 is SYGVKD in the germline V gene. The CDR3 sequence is CAIGPANNSPLHF.

This CDR3 reads CASSQDRVPDTQYF. The chain has TRBV4-3 and TRBJ2-3; no DNA is available, so the TRBD1 call from TCRdb remains unchecked. CDR1 and CDR2 (germline): LGHNA, YSLEER. The CDR3 consists of 14 residues.

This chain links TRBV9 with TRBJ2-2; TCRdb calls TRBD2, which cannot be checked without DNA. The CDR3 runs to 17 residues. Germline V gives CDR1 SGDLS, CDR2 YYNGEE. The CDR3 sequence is CASSVELASTRAEELFF.

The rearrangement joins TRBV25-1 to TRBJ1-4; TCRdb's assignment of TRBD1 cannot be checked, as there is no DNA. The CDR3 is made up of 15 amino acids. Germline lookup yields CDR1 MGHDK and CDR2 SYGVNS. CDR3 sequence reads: CASSDPGQLNEKLFF.

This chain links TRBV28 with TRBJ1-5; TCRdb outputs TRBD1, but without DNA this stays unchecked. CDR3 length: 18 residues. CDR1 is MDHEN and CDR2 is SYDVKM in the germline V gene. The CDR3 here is CASTRMAGTGGDGQPQHF.

The CDR3 spells CASTPGPGGTYEQYF. This rearrangement joins TRBV28 to TRBJ2-7; the TRBD1 assignment by TCRdb is unverifiable without DNA. Germline lookup yields CDR1 MDHEN and CDR2 SYDVKM. The CDR3 is 15 residues long.

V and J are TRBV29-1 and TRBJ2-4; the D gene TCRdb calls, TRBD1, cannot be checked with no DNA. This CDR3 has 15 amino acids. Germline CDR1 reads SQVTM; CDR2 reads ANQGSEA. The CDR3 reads CSVERGVGAKNIQYF.

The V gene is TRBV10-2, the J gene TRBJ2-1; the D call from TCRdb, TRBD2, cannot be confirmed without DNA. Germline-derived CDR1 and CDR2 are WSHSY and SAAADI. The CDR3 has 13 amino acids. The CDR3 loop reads CASSPPSHDEQFF.

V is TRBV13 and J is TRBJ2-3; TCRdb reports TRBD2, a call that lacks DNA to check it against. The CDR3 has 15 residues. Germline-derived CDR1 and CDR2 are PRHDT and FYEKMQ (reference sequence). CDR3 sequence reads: CASSLGGLKGDTQYF.

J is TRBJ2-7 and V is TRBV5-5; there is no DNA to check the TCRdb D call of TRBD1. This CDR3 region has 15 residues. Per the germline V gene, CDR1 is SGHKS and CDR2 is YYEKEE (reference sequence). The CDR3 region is CASSWEMGQAYEQYF.

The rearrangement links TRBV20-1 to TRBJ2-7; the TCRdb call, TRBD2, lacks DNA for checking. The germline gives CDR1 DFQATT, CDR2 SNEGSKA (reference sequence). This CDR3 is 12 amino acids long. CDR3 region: CSCTRGGDEQYF.

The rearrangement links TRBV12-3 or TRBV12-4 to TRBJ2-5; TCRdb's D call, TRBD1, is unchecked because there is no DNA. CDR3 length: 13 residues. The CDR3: CASRLGPQETQYF.

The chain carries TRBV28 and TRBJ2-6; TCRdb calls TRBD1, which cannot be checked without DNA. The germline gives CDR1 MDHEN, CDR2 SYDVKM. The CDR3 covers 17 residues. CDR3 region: CASSSPTGASGANVLTF.

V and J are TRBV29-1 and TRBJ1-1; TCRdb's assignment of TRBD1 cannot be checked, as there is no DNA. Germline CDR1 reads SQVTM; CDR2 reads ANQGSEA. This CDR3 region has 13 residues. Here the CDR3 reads CSVEGQGRTEAFF.

The CDR3 sequence is CASSQEGWTSKETQYF. The rearrangement links TRBV4-2 to TRBJ2-5. Germline assignment: CDR1 LGHNA and CDR2 YNFKEQ. The CDR3 loop spans 16 amino acids.

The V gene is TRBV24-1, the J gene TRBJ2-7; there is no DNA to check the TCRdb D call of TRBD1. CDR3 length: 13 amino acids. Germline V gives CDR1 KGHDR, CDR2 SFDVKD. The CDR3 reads CATSDFRGYEQYF.

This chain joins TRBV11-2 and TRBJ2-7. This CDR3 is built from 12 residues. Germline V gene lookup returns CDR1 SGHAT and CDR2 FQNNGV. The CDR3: CASSLPVYEQYF.

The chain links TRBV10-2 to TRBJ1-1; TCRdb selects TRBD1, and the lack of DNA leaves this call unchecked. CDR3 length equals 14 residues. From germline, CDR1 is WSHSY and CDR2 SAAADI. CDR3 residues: CASSSPTGNTEAFF.

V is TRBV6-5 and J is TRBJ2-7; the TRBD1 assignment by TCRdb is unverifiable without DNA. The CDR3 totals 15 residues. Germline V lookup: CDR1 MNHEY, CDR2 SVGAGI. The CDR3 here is CASSSTGFGAYEQYF.

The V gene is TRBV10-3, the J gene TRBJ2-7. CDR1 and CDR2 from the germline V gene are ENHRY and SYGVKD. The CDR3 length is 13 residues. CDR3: CAISEGQPYEQYF.

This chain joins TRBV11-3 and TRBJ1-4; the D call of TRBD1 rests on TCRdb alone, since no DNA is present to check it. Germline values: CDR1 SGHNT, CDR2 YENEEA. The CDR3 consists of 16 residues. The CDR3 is CASSSQSAGGEEKLFF.

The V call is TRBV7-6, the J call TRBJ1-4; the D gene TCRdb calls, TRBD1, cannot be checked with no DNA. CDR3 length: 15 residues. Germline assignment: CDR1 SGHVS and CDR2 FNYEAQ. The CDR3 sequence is CASSLAQAGGSELFF.

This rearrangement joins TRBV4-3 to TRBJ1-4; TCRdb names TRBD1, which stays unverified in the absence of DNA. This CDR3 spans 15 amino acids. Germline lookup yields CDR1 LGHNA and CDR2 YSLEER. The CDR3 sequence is CASSPALRTNEKLFF.